This T cell receptor (beta chain) derives from a study of CD8+ T cells in alopecia areata. The sequencing template was cDNA reverse transcribed from extracted RNA. Produced via immunoSEQ multiplex PCR; TCRdb's table is partial and in-frame only. The data contain 100,000 to 150,000 clones, 49% of them singletons. This CDR3 region has 13 residues. CDR1 PRHDT and CDR2 FYEKMQ come from the germline V gene (reference sequence). V lost 10 bases to trimming and J lost 4 bases, with 11 bases between them. The chain is built from TRBV13 and TRBJ2-6, with D unresolved. The receptor was isolated from a human donor with alopecia areata. The source was CD8+ T cells sorted from blood, collected at week 0. CDR3 sequence: CATKLRGANVLTF. The CDR3 DNA sequence: TGTGCCACCAAACTGAGAGGGGCCAACGTCCTGACTTTC. The variable domain in full, with the rest retrieved from reference TRBV13 and TRBJ2-6, is AAGVIQSPRHLIKEKRETATLKCYPIPRHDTVYWYQQGPGQDPQFLISFYEKMQSDKGSIPDRFSAQQFSDYHSELNMSSLELGDSALYFCATKLRGANVLTFGAGSRLTVL.